The sequence of this T cell receptor beta chain was determined in a study of blood T cell repertoires in COVID-19. This CDR3 region has 12 residues. Germline values: CDR1 SGHNT, CDR2 YYREEE (reference sequence). Trimming took 0 bases from V and 7 from J, leaving 7 bases between them. This table comes from immunoSEQ multiplex PCR, and its TCRdb copy is limited to in-frame clones, with some not included. Counted here are 390,000 or so clones, roughly 80% occurring once; the ten biggest clones make up about 5.4%. Sequenced input: PBMCs or T cells enriched from blood (not recorded which). The receptor was derived from a woman aged 45-60 years who had recovered from COVID-19. The chain carries TRBV5-4 and TRBJ1-1, with D possibly being TRBD1 (6 bases). Here the CDR3 DNA reads TGTGCCAGCAGCTTGGCACAGGGTGAAGCTTTCTTT. This translates into CASSLAQGEAFF.